The 20 T cell receptor beta chains presented below share a single source sample, sequenced in a study of blood T cell repertoires in COVID-19. The assay was immunoSEQ multiplex PCR, and TCRdb's table has in-frame clones only and misses some. This table holds 150,000 or so clones, around 90% found once. Specimen: PBMCs or T cells enriched from blood (not recorded which). These receptors were taken from a woman in her 40s who had been exposed to COVID-19.

The chain carries TRBV2 and TRBJ1-5; the D is unclear. The V gene's germline CDR1 is SNHLY and CDR2 FYNNEI. Trimming shortened V by 2 bases and J by 0 bases, and 5 bases separated the two germline ends. This CDR3 region has 14 residues. The DNA for the CDR3 is TGTGCCAGCAGTGAATGGAGTAGCAATCAGCCCCAGCATTTT. It yields the protein CASSEWSSNQPQHF.

The chain recombines TRBV3-1 (or the pseudogene TRBV3-2) with TRBJ1-4; perhaps TRBD1 as D (5 bases). Trimming shortened V by 5 bases and J by 7 bases, and 11 bases separated the two germline ends. CDR3 length equals 13 residues. Germline V gene lookup returns CDR1 LGHDT and CDR2 YNNKEL (reference sequence). CDR3 coding DNA: TGTGCCAGCAGCGACAGCTCGGGTGAAAAACTGTTTTTT. Its protein is CASSDSSGEKLFF.

The chain is built from TRBV4-3 and TRBJ1-4; D uncertain. Germline V lookup: CDR1 LGHNA, CDR2 YSLEER. CDR3 length: 15 amino acids. V was pared by 0 bases and J by 7 bases, with 12 bases between. CDR3 loop: CASSQDQGLAEKLFF. CDR3 coding DNA: TGCGCCAGCAGCCAAGATCAAGGCCTAGCTGAAAAACTGTTTTTT.

J is TRBJ1-1 and V is TRBV29-1, with TRBD1 matching over 9 bases. The CDR3 runs 13 residues. In germline, CDR1 is SQVTM, CDR2 ANQGSEA. Unmatched junction bases numbered 8, after V lost 7 bases and J lost 5 bases. The CDR3 loop is CSGGGQGNTEAFF. The CDR3 nucleotides are TGCAGCGGGGGAGGACAGGGGAATACTGAAGCTTTCTTT.

CDR3 sequence (DNA): TGTGCCAGCAGCCAATACTTCGGAGGGAGCTCCTATAATTCACCCCTCCACTTT. Encoded protein: CASSQYFGGSSYNSPLHF. The chain has TRBV3-1 (or the pseudogene TRBV3-2) and TRBJ1-6; D remains ambiguous. The ends were cut back, 2 bases at V and 0 bases at J, with 14 bases in the middle. The germline V gene has CDR1 LGHDT and CDR2 YNNKEL (reference sequence). This CDR3 is 18 amino acids long.

This chain links TRBV9 with TRBJ1-1, with TRBD1 matching over 8 bases. Trimming cost V 3 bases and J 3 bases; bases outside gene matches: 1. Germline V gene lookup returns CDR1 SGDLS and CDR2 YYNGEE. This CDR3 has 13 residues. The CDR3 sequence is CASSAGGYTEAFF. The CDR3 nucleotides are TGTGCCAGCAGCGCAGGGGGCTACACTGAAGCTTTCTTT.

The chain links TRBV6-5 to TRBJ1-1; D is uncertain. The ends were cut back, 5 bases at V and 1 base at J, with 8 bases in the middle. Germline CDR1 MNHEY, CDR2 SVGAGI. The CDR3 extends over 13 amino acids. CDR3 coding DNA: TGTGCCAGCAGTATGTATAAGAACACTGAAGCTTTCTTT. Its translation: CASSMYKNTEAFF.

The chain carries TRBV28 and TRBJ1-1; D ambiguous. CDR3 size: 14 residues. The V and J ends lost 3 bases and 4 bases respectively, with 12 bases between them. Looked up from germline, CDR1 is MDHEN and CDR2 is SYDVKM. In nucleotides, the CDR3 is TGTGCCAGCAGTTTTCCCCAGGTGGGCACTGAAGCTTTCTTT. Translated, it gives CASSFPQVGTEAFF.

This chain uses TRBV10-3 with TRBJ2-1; tentatively, D is TRBD1 (6 bases). CDR1 is ENHRY, CDR2 SYGVKD, per germline. V was trimmed by 6 bases and J by 0 bases, leaving 18 bases between them. CDR3 length equals 17 residues. For the CDR3, the DNA is TGTGCCATCAGGATTAGCCGACAGGAGGACTCCTACAATGAGCAGTTCTTC. Its protein product is CAIRISRQEDSYNEQFF.

J is TRBJ2-2 and V is TRBV13; a possible D gene is TRBD1 (6 bases). Germline V CDR1 and CDR2: PRHDT, FYEKMQ (reference sequence). The CDR3 totals 16 residues. V lost 5 bases, J lost 5 bases, and 18 bases lay in between. CDR3 bases: TGTGCCAGCAGCGTCCGAGGACAGACTTGGACCGGGGAGCTGTTTTTT. It codes for CASSVRGQTWTGELFF.

The J gene is TRBJ1-6, the V gene TRBV27, with 12 nucleotides matching TRBD1. From germline, CDR1 is MNHEY and CDR2 SMNVEV (reference sequence). Trimming cost V 7 bases and J 1 base; bases outside gene matches: 5. The CDR3 sequence is 17 residues long. For the CDR3, the DNA is TGTGCCAGCACCGCGGGACAGGGGGCGTCCTATAATTCACCCCTCCACTTT. Amino acid sequence: CASTAGQGASYNSPLHF.

The chain links TRBV12-5 to TRBJ2-1; weak D call: TRBD2 (7 bases). Trimming shortened V by 0 bases and J by 3 bases, and 15 bases separated the two germline ends. Looked up from germline, CDR1 is LGHNT and CDR2 is FRNRAP. The CDR3 runs 17 residues. CDR3 bases: TGTGCTAGTGGTTTGGTACAGGGCGGGAGATTCTACAATGAGCAGTTCTTC. Translating gives CASGLVQGGRFYNEQFF.

This clone was detected once. V is TRBV20-1 and J is TRBJ1-2; 9 bases agree with TRBD1. Trimming at V came to 5 bases and at J to 6 bases, leaving 1 base not matched to a gene. The germline gives CDR1 DFQATT, CDR2 SNEGSKA (reference sequence). This CDR3 region has 11 residues. The CDR3 DNA sequence: TGCAGTGCTGACAGGGGGGATGGCTACACCTTC. As protein: CSADRGDGYTF.

This chain joins TRBV2 and TRBJ2-1; 9 nucleotides agree with TRBD2. The V gene's germline CDR1 is SNHLY and CDR2 FYNNEI. The CDR3 consists of 17 residues. J gave up 5 bases and V 6 bases, and 14 bases lay outside the gene matches. The CDR3 region is CASSSADSLAGDNEQFF. CDR3 nucleotide sequence: TGTGCCAGCAGCAGTGCGGACAGTTTAGCGGGGGACAATGAGCAGTTCTTC.

The chain employs TRBV13 and TRBJ2-1, with D possibly being TRBD1 (6 bases). Trimming took off 3 bases at V and 6 bases at J, with 12 bases between the two ends. CDR1 is PRHDT and CDR2 is FYEKMQ in the germline V gene (reference sequence). The CDR3 sequence is 14 residues long. CDR3 coding DNA: TGTGCCAGCAGCTTCGGTACAGGGAGCAATGAGCAGTTCTTC. The encoded protein is CASSFGTGSNEQFF.

The rearrangement links TRBV7-2 to TRBJ2-7; TRBD1 is a possible D gene (6 bases). Germline V lookup: CDR1 SGHTA, CDR2 FQGNSA. With 5 bases removed from V and 1 base from J, the gap between germline ends came to 15 bases. This CDR3 comprises 15 residues. The CDR3 DNA follows: TGTGCCAGCAGCGACAGGAGCAGAGGATCCTACGAGCAGTACTTC. Translated: CASSDRSRGSYEQYF.

This CDR3 is CASSVDLGSGSNGYTF. The DNA of the CDR3 is TGTGCCAGCAGCGTCGACTTGGGCAGCGGCTCGAATGGCTACACCTTC. The rearrangement uses TRBV3-1 (or the pseudogene TRBV3-2) and TRBJ1-2; unclear D gene. With 5 bases removed from V and 6 bases from J, the gap between germline ends came to 22 bases. Germline CDR1 reads LGHDT; CDR2 reads YNNKEL (reference sequence). The CDR3 runs 16 residues.

The V call is TRBV11-3, the J call TRBJ2-1; the match to TRBD2 covers 7 bases. CDR1 and CDR2 (germline): SGHNT, YENEEA. V was pared by 1 base and J by 2 bases, with 2 bases of the junction left unmatched. The CDR3 is 15 residues long. The CDR3 loop is CASSLGTRAYNEQFF. The DNA of the CDR3 is TGTGCCAGCAGCTTAGGGACTAGAGCCTACAATGAGCAGTTCTTC.

This clone was seen just once. The V call is TRBV18, the J call TRBJ2-3, with D possibly TRBD1 on 6 matching bases. The V end lost 1 base, the J end lost 1 base, and 21 bases lay between the germline ends. Germline V gene data show CDR1 as KGHSH and CDR2 as LQKENI. The CDR3 is made up of 19 amino acids. The CDR3 is CASSPQSQGIVYGTDTQYF. CDR3 bases: TGTGCCAGCTCACCACAGTCACAGGGTATCGTTTACGGCACAGATACGCAGTATTTT. The full variable domain, completed using reference TRBV18 and TRBJ2-3, is NAGVMQNPRHLVRRRGQEARLRCSPMKGHSHVYWYRQLPEEGLKFMVYLQKENIIDESGMPKERFSAEFPKEGPSILRIQQVVRGDSAAYFCASSPQSQGIVYGTDTQYFGPGTRLTVL.

The chain has TRBV7-9 and TRBJ2-7; maybe TRBD1 (6 bases). CDR1 is SEHNR and CDR2 is FQNEAQ in the germline V gene (reference sequence). The CDR3 has 16 amino acids. The V and J ends lost 4 bases and 0 bases respectively, with 16 bases between them. This CDR3 reads CASSSGPKQGSYEQYF. The CDR3 region has the DNA TGTGCCAGCAGCTCCGGGCCCAAACAGGGCTCCTACGAGCAGTACTTC.